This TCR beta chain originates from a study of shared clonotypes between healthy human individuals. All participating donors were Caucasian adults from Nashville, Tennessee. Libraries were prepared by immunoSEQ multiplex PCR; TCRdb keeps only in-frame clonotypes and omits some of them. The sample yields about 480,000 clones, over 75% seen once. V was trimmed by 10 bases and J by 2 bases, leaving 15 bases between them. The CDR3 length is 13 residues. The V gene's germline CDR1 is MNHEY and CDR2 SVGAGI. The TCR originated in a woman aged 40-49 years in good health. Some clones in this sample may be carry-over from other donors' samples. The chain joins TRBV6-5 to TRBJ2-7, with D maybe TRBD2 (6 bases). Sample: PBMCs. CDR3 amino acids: CATKTRAPYEQYF. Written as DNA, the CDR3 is TGTGCCACCAAGACTAGAGCGCCCTACGAGCAGTACTTC.